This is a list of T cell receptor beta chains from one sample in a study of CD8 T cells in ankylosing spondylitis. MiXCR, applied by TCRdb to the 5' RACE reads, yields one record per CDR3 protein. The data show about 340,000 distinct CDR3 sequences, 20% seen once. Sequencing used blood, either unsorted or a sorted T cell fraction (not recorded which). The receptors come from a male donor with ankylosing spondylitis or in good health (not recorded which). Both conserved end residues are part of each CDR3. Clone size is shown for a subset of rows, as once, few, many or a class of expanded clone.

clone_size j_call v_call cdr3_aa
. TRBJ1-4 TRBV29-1 CSVGVSNEKLFF
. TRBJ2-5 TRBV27 CASSLSSGLETQYF
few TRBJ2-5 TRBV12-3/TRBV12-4 CASSLEGGIYGAQYF
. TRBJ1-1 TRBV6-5 CASSYSGWNTEAFF
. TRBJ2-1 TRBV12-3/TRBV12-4 CASSNSRSSYNEQFF
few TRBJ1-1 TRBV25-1 CASSPLWGGLLEAFF
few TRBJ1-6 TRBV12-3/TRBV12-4 CASSSGLLGSPLHF
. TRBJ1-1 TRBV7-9 CASSLVPTPKNTEAFF
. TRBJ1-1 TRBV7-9 CASSSLQDSLMNTEAFF
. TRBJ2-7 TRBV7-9 CASSLAGGHEQYF
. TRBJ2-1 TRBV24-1 CATWDRFYNEQFF
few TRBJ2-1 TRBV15 CATQRGDEQFF
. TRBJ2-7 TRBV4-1 CASSQELDRSYEQYF